This T cell receptor beta chain was recorded in a study of blood T cell repertoires in COVID-19 (dated by TCRdb to between 2020 and 2021). Context from the whole study: Collaborator samples came from the United States, Italy and Spain and covered acute and convalescent phases of COVID-19. HLA class I and class II types, where available, came from metadata supplied by the sample provider rather than from assay-based typing. The prospective study material was composed of cDNA or gDNA derived from T cells, B-cell-depleted T cells, or PBMCs. Samples came from the ongoing ImmuneRACE study (first 160 participants) plus 1,254 subjects from 6 global collaborators. The repertoires were released in a freely available public database intended as a resource for research on the immune response to SARS-CoV-2. Nearly every sample came with metadata listing a de-identified subject ID, COVID-19 status, age in years and sex. Subjects who had been exposed to COVID-19, were actively infected with it, or had recovered from it provided the deeply sampled blood TCRbeta repertoires that made up the dataset. Study-level results and caveats: How much clinical and demographic metadata was included differed by source and by participant, and the metadata was provided uncurated.

TCRbeta CDR3 regions were amplified from genomic DNA by means of the immunoSEQ Assay, a bias-controlled multiplex PCR. Under the source paper's analysis protocol: The number of nucleated cells in each sample was estimated by amplification of reference gene primers within the assay. To quantify the absolute abundance of each unique TCRbeta CDR3 rearrangement, sequence reads were collapsed and filtered. For each sample, productive Simpson clonality was calculated by taking the square root of Simpson's diversity index across productive rearrangements. The table was pulled from immuneACCESS by TCRdb, which kept in-frame rearrangements only. Such tables lose some clones; where checked, under half of the loss comes from unresolved V genes, and the rest has no known cause. V, J and clone size were drawn from that table, and D and trimming were deduced from the DNA. The table for this sample lists 330,000 or so clones; more than 85% of them were counted only once. The ten biggest clones cover around a sixth of the sample.

The CDR1 and CDR2 encoded by the germline V gene are SGHTA and FQGTGA. The CDR3 holds 13 amino acids from the cysteine to the phenylalanine. Of the read, only the CDR3 DNA is kept; its 39 bases are in frame from base 1. V ends up 5 bases short and J 8 bases short, with an unmatched junction base count of 5. As regards this clone: Its antigen is currently not known. Base qualities are not recorded, but no much larger clone differs from it by a single base.

Participants in the prospective study were aged roughly 18 to 95 years, lived in 20 to 25 United States geographic areas, and enrolled through a virtual design. Cohort assignment in the prospective study relied on participant-reported clinical history from a screening survey and a study questionnaire. Recovered participants in ImmuneRACE Cohort 3 were defined by two consecutive negative NP/OP PCR tests, clearance by a healthcare professional, or resolution of symptoms. Each participant in the prospective study had whole blood, serum and a nasopharyngeal or oropharyngeal swab collected by mobile phlebotomists. Participants in the prospective study had the option to provide additional blood draws and questionnaires over a 2-month period. Blood samples from the prospective study were shipped frozen or at room temperature prior to DNA extraction.

The clonotype was recovered from a woman in her twenties or thirties who had recovered from COVID-19. Rearrangement joined TRBV7-3 to TRBJ1-2; 10 middle bases align to TRBD1. Material for sequencing was PBMCs or T cells enriched from blood (not recorded which). The DNA sequence is as follows: TGTGCCAGCAGCAGAGGACAGGGGGAAGGCTACACCTTC. Its amino acids are CASSRGQGEGYTF.